Each of the 8 T cell receptor beta chains below was sequenced from the same sample in a study of cytomegalovirus exposure and HLA in healthy donors. A multiplex PCR was run with 60 Vbeta primers and 13 Jbeta primers. Sequenced by immunoSEQ multiplex PCR; TCRdb stores in-frame clones only, minus some. The profile shows roughly 190,000 clones, about 77% of them singletons. Sequenced material: PBMCs. The receptors originated from a woman aged 25 to 45 in good health and CMV-seropositive.

This clone was detected only once. The chain employs TRBV4-3 and TRBJ2-6; 7 nucleotides agree with TRBD2. CDR3 length: 17 amino acids. V lost 0 bases, J lost 2 bases, and 4 bases stayed unmatched. Per the germline V gene, CDR1 is LGHNA and CDR2 is YSLEER. The CDR3 sequence is CASSQDTGGPGANVLTF. CDR3 coding DNA: TGCGCCAGCAGCCAAGACACGGGGGGTCCTGGGGCCAACGTCCTGACTTTC.

The chain couples TRBV19 to TRBJ2-2; 9 bases are shared with TRBD1. The CDR3 runs to 14 residues. Germline CDR1 reads LNHDA; CDR2 reads SQIVND (reference sequence). The ends lost 4 bases at V and 5 bases at J; junction bases unmatched: 2. CDR3: CASSKTGGTGELFF. The CDR3 DNA is TGTGCCAGTAGTAAGACAGGGGGGACCGGGGAGCTGTTTTTT.

This clone was observed a handful of times. This rearrangement joins TRBV19 to TRBJ2-7; possibly TRBD1 for D (5 bases). The germline V and J ends were trimmed by 2 bases and 2 bases, with 10 bases remaining between them. The CDR3 length is 14 residues. CDR1 is LNHDA, CDR2 SQIVND, per germline (reference sequence). CDR3 region: CASSIRGSAYEQYF. In DNA, the CDR3 is TGTGCCAGTAGTATAAGGGGTTCCGCCTACGAGCAGTACTTC.

This chain joins TRBV7-2 and TRBJ2-5; the D gene is possibly TRBD2 (6 bases). The germline V gene has CDR1 SGHTA and CDR2 FQGNSA. The CDR3 covers 15 residues. The V and J ends lost 2 bases and 5 bases respectively, with 15 bases between them. Written as DNA, the CDR3 is TGTGCCAGCAGCTTATGGGGGTTGGCGGGGGAGACCCAGTACTTC. This translates into CASSLWGLAGETQYF.

The J gene is TRBJ2-1, the V gene TRBV7-2, with 7 nucleotides matching TRBD1. Looked up from germline, CDR1 is SGHTA and CDR2 is FQGNSA. CDR3 size: 14 residues. Trimming at V came to 2 bases and at J to 3 bases, leaving 1 base not matched to a gene. CDR3 coding DNA: TGTGCCAGCAGCTTAAGACAGGGCTACAATGAGCAGTTCTTC. It yields the protein CASSLRQGYNEQFF.

This clone turned up a few times. The rearrangement links TRBV5-1 to TRBJ2-3; 8 bases fit TRBD1. Trimming removed 6 bases from V and 5 bases from J; junction bases left unmatched: 11. Germline CDR1 SGHRS, CDR2 YFSETQ. This CDR3 region has 15 residues. CDR3 sequence: CASTRTGLTVDTQYF. The CDR3 nucleotides read TGCGCCAGCACCAGGACAGGGTTGACGGTAGATACGCAGTATTTT. Drawing the rest from reference TRBV5-1 and TRBJ2-3, the complete variable domain is KAGVTQTPRYLIKTRGQQVTLSCSPISGHRSVSWYQQTPGQGLQFLFEYFSETQRNKGNFPGRFSGRQFSNSRSEMNVSTLELGDSALYLCASTRTGLTVDTQYFGPGTRLTVL.

This chain connects TRBV5-1 to TRBJ2-7; 9 nucleotides line up with TRBD2. The CDR3 length is 14 residues. Germline trimming cut 1 base from V and 1 base from J; bases unmatched to any gene: 0. From germline, CDR1 is SGHRS and CDR2 YFSETQ. CDR3 coding DNA: TGCGCCAGCAGCTTGAGCGGGAGGTCCTACGAGCAGTACTTC. Amino acid sequence: CASSLSGRSYEQYF.

The chain recombines TRBV11-2 with TRBJ1-4, with TRBD1 matching over 8 bases. V was pared by 5 bases and J by 4 bases, with 9 bases of the junction left unmatched. The CDR3 is 16 amino acids. CDR1 SGHAT and CDR2 FQNNGV come from the germline V gene. Written as DNA, the CDR3 is TGTGCCAGCAGCCCCAGCCGACAGGGGTATAATGAAAAACTGTTTTTT. This encodes CASSPSRQGYNEKLFF.